A selection of T cell receptor beta chains follows, all from one sample in a study of T cell responses to AZD1222 COVID-19 vaccine. Some clones are missing from TCRdb's copy, which holds only in-frame ones; the method was immunoSEQ multiplex PCR. The repertoire has 180,000 or so clones, 94% of them found once; the top ten carry approximately 0.64%. The sequencing used peripheral blood, collected on day 0 of AZD1222 vaccination. The receptor set was obtained from an adult in good health. Both conserved end residues are part of each CDR3. D genes are given only for firm matches. Expanded clones are given a class, and other clones once, few, many or no size at all.

clone_size j_call d_call v_call cdr3_aa cdr3_nt
NA TRBJ1-1 NA TRBV7-6 CASIGAVEAFF TGTGCCAGCATTGGCGCAGTTGAAGCTTTCTTT
NA TRBJ2-6 TRBD1 TRBV18 CASSPRGPGANVLTF TGTGCCAGCTCACCCAGGGGGCCTGGGGCCAACGTCCTGACTTTC
NA TRBJ2-2 NA TRBV7-9 CASSLGRTYTGELFF TGTGCCAGCAGCTTAGGACGGACATACACCGGGGAGCTGTTTTTT
NA TRBJ1-4 NA TRBV7-2 CASSLGPLLREKLFF TGTGCCAGCAGCTTGGGACCTTTGCTGCGTGAAAAACTGTTTTTT
NA TRBJ1-4 NA TRBV28 CASRGSRGTGNEKLFF TGTGCCAGCAGGGGGAGCCGGGGGACGGGGAATGAAAAACTGTTTTTT
NA TRBJ1-4 TRBD1 TRBV10-2 CASSDWGTEREKLFF TGCGCCAGCAGTGACTGGGGGACAGAACGTGAAAAACTGTTTTTT
NA TRBJ1-2 TRBD1 TRBV19 CASEVTGQGTGYTF TGTGCCAGCGAAGTAACGGGACAGGGTACTGGCTACACCTTC
once TRBJ1-1 NA TRBV10-2 CASSGPRRLNTEAFF TGCGCCAGCAGTGGCCCCCGGAGGCTGAACACTGAAGCTTTCTTT
NA TRBJ2-3 TRBD2 TRBV6-5 CASSLAGGHTDTQYF TGTGCCAGCAGTTTAGCGGGAGGGCACACAGATACGCAGTATTTT
NA TRBJ1-1 NA TRBV2 CASRIRSREGVAFF TGTGCCAGCAGAATCAGGTCACGGGAGGGGGTAGCTTTCTTT
NA TRBJ1-1 NA TRBV28 CASSPDGNTEAFF TGTGCCAGCAGCCCGGACGGGAACACTGAAGCTTTCTTT
once TRBJ2-7 NA TRBV27 CASSLTGSWQYF TGTGCCAGCAGTTTAACCGGGTCGTGGCAGTACTTC
NA TRBJ1-6 NA TRBV5-1 CASSLGQDNSPLHF TGCGCCAGCAGCTTGGGACAGGATAATTCACCCCTCCACTTT
NA TRBJ2-5 NA TRBV28 CASSLKRRGRRERPPAQYF TGTGCCAGCAGTTTAAAGCGTAGGGGGCGGCGGGAGCGTCCACCGGCCCAGTACTTC
few TRBJ2-2 NA TRBV12-3/TRBV12-4 CASSPGQAGELFF TGTGCCAGCAGTCCCGGACAAGCCGGGGAGCTGTTTTTT
many TRBJ2-3 NA TRBV6-4 CASSAAEGGTDTQYF TGTGCCAGCAGCGCGGCCGAGGGTGGAACAGATACGCAGTATTTT
NA TRBJ2-5 TRBD2 TRBV10-2 CASSASAGGWETQYF TGCGCCAGCAGTGCCAGTGCGGGGGGATGGGAGACCCAGTACTTC
NA TRBJ2-7 NA TRBV7-9 CASSLAALVYEQYF TGTGCCAGCAGCTTAGCGGCACTGGTTTACGAGCAGTACTTC
NA TRBJ2-7 NA TRBV5-4 CASRERTGGEQYF TGTGCCAGCAGAGAACGCACCGGGGGAGAGCAGTACTTC
NA TRBJ1-2 TRBD1 TRBV30 CAGARDSESGYTF TGTGCCGGGGCGAGGGACAGCGAGTCGGGCTACACCTTC
NA TRBJ2-7 NA TRBV10-3 CAISVGQAYEQYF TGTGCCATCAGTGTCGGGCAGGCCTACGAGCAGTACTTC
NA TRBJ1-5 NA TRBV7-9 CASSLGDLGPQHF TGTGCCAGCAGCTTGGGGGATCTTGGGCCCCAGCATTTT
NA TRBJ2-3 NA TRBV2 CASSRTSTDTQYF TGTGCCAGCAGTAGGACCAGCACAGATACGCAGTATTTT
NA TRBJ2-7 NA TRBV27 CASSFNPSSSSEQYF TGTGCCAGCAGTTTCAACCCATCCTCCTCTTCCGAGCAGTACTTC